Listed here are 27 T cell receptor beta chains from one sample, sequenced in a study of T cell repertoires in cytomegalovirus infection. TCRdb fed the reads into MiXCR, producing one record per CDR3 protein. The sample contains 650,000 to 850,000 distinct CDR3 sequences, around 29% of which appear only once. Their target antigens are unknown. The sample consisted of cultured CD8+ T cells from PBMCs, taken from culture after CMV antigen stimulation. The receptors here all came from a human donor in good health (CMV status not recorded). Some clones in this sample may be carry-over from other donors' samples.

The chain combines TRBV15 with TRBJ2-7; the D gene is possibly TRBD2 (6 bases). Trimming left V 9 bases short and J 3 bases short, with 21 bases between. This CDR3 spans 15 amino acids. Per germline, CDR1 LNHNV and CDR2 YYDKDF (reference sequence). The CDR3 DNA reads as TGTGCCACAACCAAAGTACCGGGAGAATACTACGAGCAGTACGTC. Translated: CATTKVPGEYYEQYV.

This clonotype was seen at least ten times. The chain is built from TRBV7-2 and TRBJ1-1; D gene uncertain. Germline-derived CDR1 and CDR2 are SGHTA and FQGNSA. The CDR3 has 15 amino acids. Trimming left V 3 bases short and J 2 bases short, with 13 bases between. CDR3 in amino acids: CASSFSTRANTEAFF. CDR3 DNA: TGTGCCAGCAGCTTCTCAACCCGGGCCAACACTGAAGCTTTCTTT.

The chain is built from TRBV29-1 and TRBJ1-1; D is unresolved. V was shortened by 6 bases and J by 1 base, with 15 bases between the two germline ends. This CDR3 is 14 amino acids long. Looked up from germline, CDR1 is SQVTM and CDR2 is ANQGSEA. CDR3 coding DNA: TGCAGCGTCCCCGGCGGGAATACGAACACTGAAGCTTTCTTT. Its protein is CSVPGGNTNTEAFF.

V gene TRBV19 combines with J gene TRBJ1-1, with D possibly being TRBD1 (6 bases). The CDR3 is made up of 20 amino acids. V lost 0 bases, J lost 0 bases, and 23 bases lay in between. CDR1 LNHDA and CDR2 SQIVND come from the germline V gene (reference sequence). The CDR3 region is CASSIDWRSPGGPMNTEAFF. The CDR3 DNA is TGTGCCAGTAGTATAGATTGGAGATCCCCCGGGGGGCCCATGAACACTGAAGCTTTCTTT.

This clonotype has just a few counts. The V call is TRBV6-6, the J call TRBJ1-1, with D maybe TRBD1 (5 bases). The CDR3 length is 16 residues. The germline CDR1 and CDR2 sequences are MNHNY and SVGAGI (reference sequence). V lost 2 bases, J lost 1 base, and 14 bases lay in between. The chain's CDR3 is CASSYTTEPSNTEAFF. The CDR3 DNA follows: TGTGCCAGCAGTTACACGACAGAGCCTTCGAACACTGAAGCTTTCTTT.

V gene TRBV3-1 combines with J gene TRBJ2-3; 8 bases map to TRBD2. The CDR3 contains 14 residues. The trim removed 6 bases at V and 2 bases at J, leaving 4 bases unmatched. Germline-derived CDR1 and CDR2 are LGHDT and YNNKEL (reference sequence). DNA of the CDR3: TGTGCCAGCAGGCGGGGGGCCGACACAGATACGCAGTATTTT. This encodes CASRRGADTDTQYF.

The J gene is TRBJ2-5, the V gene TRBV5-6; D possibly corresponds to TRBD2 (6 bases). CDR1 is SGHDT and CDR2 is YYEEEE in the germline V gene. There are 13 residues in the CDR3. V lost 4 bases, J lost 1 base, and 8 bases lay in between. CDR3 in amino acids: CASSGTFQETQYF. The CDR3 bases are TGTGCCAGCAGCGGGACTTTCCAAGAGACCCAGTACTTC.

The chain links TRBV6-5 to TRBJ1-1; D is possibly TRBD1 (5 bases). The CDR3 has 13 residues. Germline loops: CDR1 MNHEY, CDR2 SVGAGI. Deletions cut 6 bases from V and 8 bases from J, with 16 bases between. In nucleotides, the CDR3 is TGTGCCAGCAGCCTCAGGGAGGAGGCAGAAGCTTTCTTT. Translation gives CASSLREEAEAFF.

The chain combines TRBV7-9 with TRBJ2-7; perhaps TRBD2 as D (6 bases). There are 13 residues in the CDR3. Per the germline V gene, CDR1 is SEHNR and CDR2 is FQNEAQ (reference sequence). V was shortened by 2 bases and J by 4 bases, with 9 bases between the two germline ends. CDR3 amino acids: CASSLRAGYEQYF. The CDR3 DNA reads TGTGCCAGCAGCTTAAGGGCGGGATACGAGCAGTACTTC.

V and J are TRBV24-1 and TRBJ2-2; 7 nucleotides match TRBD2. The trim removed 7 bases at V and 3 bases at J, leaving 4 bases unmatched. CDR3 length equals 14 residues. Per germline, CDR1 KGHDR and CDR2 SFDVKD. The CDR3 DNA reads TGTGCCACCAGGGAGCGGGGACACACCGGGGAGCTGTTTTTT. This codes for CATRERGHTGELFF.

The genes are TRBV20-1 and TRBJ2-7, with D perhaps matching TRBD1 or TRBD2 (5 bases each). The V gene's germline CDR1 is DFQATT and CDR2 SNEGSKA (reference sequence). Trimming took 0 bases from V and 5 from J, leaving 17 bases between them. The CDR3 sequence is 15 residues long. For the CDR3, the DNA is TGCAGTGCTAGAGATAAGAGGGGCAGGACCAACGAGCAGTACGTC. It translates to CSARDKRGRTNEQYV.

The CDR3 is CAISEAGTGSYNEQFF. In nucleotides, the CDR3 is TGTGCCATCAGTGAAGCCGGGACAGGTTCCTACAATGAGCAGTTCTTC. This chain joins TRBV10-3 and TRBJ2-1, with TRBD1 matching over 8 bases. With 3 bases clipped from V and 1 base from J, the junction kept 5 bases outside the gene matches. In germline, CDR1 is ENHRY, CDR2 SYGVKD. This CDR3 contains 16 residues.

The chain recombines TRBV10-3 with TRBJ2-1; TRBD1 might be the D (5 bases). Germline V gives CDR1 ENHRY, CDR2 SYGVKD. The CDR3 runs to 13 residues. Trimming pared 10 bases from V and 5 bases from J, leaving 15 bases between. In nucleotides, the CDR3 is TGTGCCACCGAGACAGAAGGGGACAATGAGCAGTTCTTC. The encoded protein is CATETEGDNEQFF.

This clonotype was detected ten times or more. Written as DNA, the CDR3 is TGTGCCAGCACCCCCCCTAAGGGGAACACTGAAGCTTTCTTT. Translation: CASTPPKGNTEAFF. The V call is TRBV7-9, the J call TRBJ1-1; D gene unclear. Germline lookup yields CDR1 SEHNR and CDR2 FQNEAQ (reference sequence). Trimming cost V 7 bases and J 1 base, with 13 bases left between them. There are 14 residues in the CDR3.

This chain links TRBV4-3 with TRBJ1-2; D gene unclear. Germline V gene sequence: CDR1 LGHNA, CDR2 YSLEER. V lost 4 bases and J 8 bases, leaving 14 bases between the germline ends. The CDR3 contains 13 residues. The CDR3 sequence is CASSPTRTQGYTF. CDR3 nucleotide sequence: TGCGCCAGCAGCCCGACGAGGACTCAGGGCTACACCTTC.

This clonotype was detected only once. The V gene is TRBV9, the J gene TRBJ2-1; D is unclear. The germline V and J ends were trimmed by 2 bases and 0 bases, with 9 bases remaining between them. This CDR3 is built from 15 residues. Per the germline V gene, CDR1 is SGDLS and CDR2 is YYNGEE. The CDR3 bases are TGTGCCAGCAGCGTGAAGGTAACCTCCTACAATGAGCAGTTCTTC. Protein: CASSVKVTSYNEQFF.

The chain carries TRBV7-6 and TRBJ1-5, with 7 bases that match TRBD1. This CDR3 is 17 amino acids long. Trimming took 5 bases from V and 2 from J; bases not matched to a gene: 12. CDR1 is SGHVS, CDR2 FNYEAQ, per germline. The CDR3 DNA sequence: TGTGCCAGCAGCCTTAGAACAGGGGAGGATCGCAATCAGCCCCAGCATTTT. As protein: CASSLRTGEDRNQPQHF.

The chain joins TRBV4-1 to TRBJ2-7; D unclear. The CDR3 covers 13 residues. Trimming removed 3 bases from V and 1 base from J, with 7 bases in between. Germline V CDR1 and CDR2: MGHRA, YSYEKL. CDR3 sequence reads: CASSHRTSYEQYF. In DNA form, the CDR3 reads TGCGCCAGCAGCCATCGAACATCCTACGAGCAGTACTTC.

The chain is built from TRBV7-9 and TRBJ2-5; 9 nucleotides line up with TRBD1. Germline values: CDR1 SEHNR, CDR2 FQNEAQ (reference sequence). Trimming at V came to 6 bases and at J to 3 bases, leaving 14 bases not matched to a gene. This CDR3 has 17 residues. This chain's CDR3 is CASRPTGGTLTKETQYF. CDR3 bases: TGTGCCAGCAGACCTACAGGGGGCACTCTTACGAAAGAGACCCAGTACTTC. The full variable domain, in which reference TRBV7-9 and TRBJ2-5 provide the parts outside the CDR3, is DTGVSQNPRHKITKRGQNVTFRCDPISEHNRLYWYRQTLGQGPEFLTYFQNEAQLEKSRLLSDRFSAERPKGSFSTLEIQRTEQGDSAMYLCASRPTGGTLTKETQYFGPGTRLLVL.

This CDR3 is CASSTGTQQYF. Written as DNA, the CDR3 is TGTGCCAGCAGCACCGGGACCCAGCAGTACTTC. The V gene is TRBV11-2, the J gene TRBJ2-5, with D perhaps given as TRBD1 or TRBD2 (5 bases each). Germline-derived CDR1 and CDR2 are SGHAT and FQNNGV. V lost 5 bases and J lost 11, with 12 bases in between. The CDR3 is 11 residues long.

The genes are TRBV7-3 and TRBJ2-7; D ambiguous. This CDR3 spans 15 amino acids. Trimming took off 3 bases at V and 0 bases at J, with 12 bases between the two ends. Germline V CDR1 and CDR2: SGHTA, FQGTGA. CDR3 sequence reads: CASSLVCLASYEQYV. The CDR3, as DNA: TGTGCCAGCAGCTTGGTTTGCCTCGCCTCCTACGAGCAGTACGTC.

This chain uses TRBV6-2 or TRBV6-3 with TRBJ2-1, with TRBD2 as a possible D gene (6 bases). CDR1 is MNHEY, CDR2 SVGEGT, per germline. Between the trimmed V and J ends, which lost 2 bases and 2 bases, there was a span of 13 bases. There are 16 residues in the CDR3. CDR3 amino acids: CASSYVVGEAYNEQFF. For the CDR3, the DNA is TGTGCCAGCAGTTACGTTGTCGGGGAGGCCTACAATGAGCAGTTCTTC.

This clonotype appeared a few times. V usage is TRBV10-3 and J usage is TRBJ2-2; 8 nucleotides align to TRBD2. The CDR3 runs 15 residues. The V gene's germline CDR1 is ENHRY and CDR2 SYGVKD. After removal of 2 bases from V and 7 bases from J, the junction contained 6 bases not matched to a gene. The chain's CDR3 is CAISEDSGVNGELFF. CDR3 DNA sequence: TGTGCCATCAGTGAGGATAGCGGGGTGAACGGGGAGCTGTTTTTT.

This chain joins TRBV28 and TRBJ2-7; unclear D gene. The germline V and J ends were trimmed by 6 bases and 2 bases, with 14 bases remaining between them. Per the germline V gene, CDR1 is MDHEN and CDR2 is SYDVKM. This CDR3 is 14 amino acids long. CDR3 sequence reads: CASSSRENPYEQYV. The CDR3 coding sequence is TGTGCCAGCAGCTCTAGAGAGAACCCCTACGAGCAGTACGTC.

This CDR3 is CASSIGKRTEAFF. CDR3 nucleotides: TGTGCCAGTAGTATAGGGAAAAGGACTGAAGCTTTCTTT. V is TRBV19 and J is TRBJ1-1; D gene ambiguous. The CDR3 has 13 residues. V gave up 1 base and J gave up 5 bases, with 8 bases separating them. Per germline, CDR1 LNHDA and CDR2 SQIVND (reference sequence).

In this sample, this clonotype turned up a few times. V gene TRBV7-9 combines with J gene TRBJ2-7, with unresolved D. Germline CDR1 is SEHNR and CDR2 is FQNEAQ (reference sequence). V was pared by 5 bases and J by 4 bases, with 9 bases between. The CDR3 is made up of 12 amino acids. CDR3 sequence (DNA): TGTGCCAGCAGCGTTAGCAGTTACGAGCAGTACGTC. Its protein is CASSVSSYEQYV.

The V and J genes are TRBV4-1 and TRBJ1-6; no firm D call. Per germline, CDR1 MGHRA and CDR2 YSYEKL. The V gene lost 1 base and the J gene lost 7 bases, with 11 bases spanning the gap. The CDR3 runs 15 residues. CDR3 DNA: TGCGCCAGCAGCCAAGGGCCAGGCGGAAATTCACCCCTCCACTTT. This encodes CASSQGPGGNSPLHF.